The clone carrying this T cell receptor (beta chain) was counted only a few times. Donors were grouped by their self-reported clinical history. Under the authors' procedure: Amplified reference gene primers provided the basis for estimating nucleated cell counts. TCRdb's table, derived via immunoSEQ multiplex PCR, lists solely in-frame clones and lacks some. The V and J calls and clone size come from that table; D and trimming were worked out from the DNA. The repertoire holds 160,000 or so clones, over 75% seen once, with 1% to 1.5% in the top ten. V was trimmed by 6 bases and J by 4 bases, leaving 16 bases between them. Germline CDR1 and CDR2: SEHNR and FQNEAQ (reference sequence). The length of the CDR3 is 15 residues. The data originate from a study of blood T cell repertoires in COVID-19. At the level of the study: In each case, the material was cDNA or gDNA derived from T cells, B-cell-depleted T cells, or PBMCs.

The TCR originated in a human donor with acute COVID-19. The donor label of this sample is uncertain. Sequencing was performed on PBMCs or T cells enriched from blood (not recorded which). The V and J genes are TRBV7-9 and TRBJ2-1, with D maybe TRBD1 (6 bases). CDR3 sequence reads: CASSPRQVAYNEQFF. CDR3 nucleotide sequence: TGTGCCAGCAGTCCAAGACAGGTTGCGTACAATGAGCAGTTCTTC.